This TCR beta chain stems from a study of memory CD4+ T cells and cytomegalovirus serostatus. As concerns this clone: Its antigen remains unidentified.

CDR1 MGHRA and CDR2 YSYEKL come from the germline V gene. Trimming stripped 3 bases from V and 2 bases from J, with 20 bases between. There are 18 residues in the CDR3. Only in-frame clones appear in the TCRdb table, and some are missing; sequencing was by immunoSEQ multiplex PCR. The sample lists about 48,000 clones, around 80% occurring once. The sort gate was single viable CD3+CD4+CD8-CD45RO+ cells for memory CD4+ T cells. Serostatus was set by detecting CMV pp150, pp28, p38, p52 IgG. General observations from the study: Each of some 67 CMV-associated TCRbeta sequences occurred in one to five individuals.

This TCR was recovered from an adult in good health and CMV-seronegative. Sequencing was performed on memory CD4+ T cells from blood. The V call is TRBV4-1, the J call TRBJ1-5, with a tentative D call TRBD1 (5 bases). The CDR3 region is CASSQHLKGSGGNQPQHF. The DNA for the CDR3 is TGCGCCAGCAGCCAGCATCTTAAGGGGTCTGGGGGCAATCAGCCCCAGCATTTT.